This section outlines one T cell receptor beta chain sequence together with its context. This entry is derived from a study of long-term antiretroviral therapy in people with HIV. Assay version v3.0 of immunoSEQ was used, and it was run at survey level. The data were produced by immunoSEQ multiplex PCR, yet TCRdb's version contains in-frame clones alone and is incomplete. This sample has tens of thousands of clones, with about 85% found just once. CDR1 and CDR2 (germline): SGHTA, FQGNSA. The length of the CDR3 is 15 residues. V shed 1 base and J shed 5 bases, with 14 bases lying between them. J is TRBJ2-5 and V is TRBV7-2; D may be TRBD2 (5 bases). The starting material was unsorted PBMCs, obtained approximately 5 years before starting antiretroviral therapy. This clonotype originated in a man aged 45 to 65 with HIV. The CDR3 DNA reads as TGTGCCAGCAGCTTAGGGGCCGGGGAAGGGGAGACCCAGTACTTC. Its protein is CASSLGAGEGETQYF.